Below are 17 T cell receptor beta chains sequenced from a single sample in a study of blood T cell repertoires in COVID-19. Sequencing was performed with immunoSEQ multiplex PCR; in TCRdb, only in-frame clones are kept and a portion is missing. The data hold over 100,000 clones, with about 85% observed a single time. Sequenced sample: peripheral blood. The receptors here all came from a man between 35 and 55 years old with acute or convalescent COVID-19.

V and J are TRBV6-1 and TRBJ2-1, with D possibly matching TRBD2 (7 bases). Germline values: CDR1 MNHNS, CDR2 SASEGT. V was trimmed by 3 bases and J by 1 base, leaving 13 bases between them. CDR3 length equals 16 residues. The CDR3 loop is CASSDRRGGSYNEQFF. CDR3 sequence (DNA): TGTGCCAGCAGTGATCGCAGGGGAGGGTCCTACAATGAGCAGTTCTTC.

About this clone itself: Other nucleotide sequences from this sample produce the same CDR3. The chain combines TRBV11-3 with TRBJ2-1; 9 bases match TRBD1. V trimming: 5 bases; J trimming: 4 bases; junction bases outside the gene matches: 6. This CDR3 is 15 amino acids long. Germline V gives CDR1 SGHNT, CDR2 YENEEA. In nucleotides, the CDR3 is TGTGCCAGCAGCCTTGGTGGACAGGGGTACAATGAGCAGTTCTTC. It yields the protein CASSLGGQGYNEQFF.

The J gene is TRBJ2-1, the V gene TRBV27; no firm D call. Per germline, CDR1 MNHEY and CDR2 SMNVEV (reference sequence). The CDR3 consists of 12 residues. With 3 bases removed from V and 13 bases from J, the gap between germline ends came to 13 bases. The CDR3 spells CASSFDSTNQFF. Written as DNA, the CDR3 is TGTGCCAGCAGTTTTGACTCTACTAATCAGTTCTTC.

This chain links TRBV28 with TRBJ1-5; D is possibly TRBD1 (6 bases). The CDR3 sequence is 14 residues long. The germline V and J ends were trimmed by 11 bases and 3 bases, with 17 bases remaining between them. CDR1 is MDHEN and CDR2 is SYDVKM in the germline V gene. The DNA for the CDR3 is TGTGCCGGAAATTCAGGGGTCCACAATCAGCCCCAGCATTTT. Amino acids: CAGNSGVHNQPQHF.

The chain couples TRBV20-1 to TRBJ1-6, with 8 bases matching TRBD1. J gave up 7 bases and V 3 bases, and 11 bases lay outside the gene matches. This CDR3 comprises 16 residues. CDR1 is DFQATT and CDR2 is SNEGSKA in the germline V gene (reference sequence). The CDR3 region is CSASPTEQGGNSPLHF. The DNA of the CDR3 is TGCAGTGCTAGTCCAACCGAACAGGGGGGGAATTCACCCCTCCACTTT.

The rearrangement links TRBV29-1 to TRBJ1-1; possibly TRBD1 for D (5 bases). The CDR3 extends over 12 amino acids. The V end lost 6 bases, the J end lost 1 base, and 9 bases lay between the germline ends. Germline V lookup: CDR1 SQVTM, CDR2 ANQGSEA. The chain's CDR3 is CSVRDGNTEAFF. CDR3 nucleotides: TGCAGCGTGCGGGACGGGAACACTGAAGCTTTCTTT. Combining the CDR3 with reference TRBV29-1 and TRBJ1-1 gives the whole variable domain SAVISQKPSRDICQRGTSLTIQCQVDSQVTMMFWYRQQPGQSLTLIATANQGSEATYESGFVIDKFPISRPNLTFSTLTVSNMSPEDSSIYLCSVRDGNTEAFFGQGTRLTVV.

The rearrangement uses TRBV28 and TRBJ2-7; 8 nucleotides align to TRBD2. V shed 7 bases, J shed 5 bases, and the junction held 7 bases outside the gene matches. The CDR3 is made up of 13 amino acids. Germline values: CDR1 MDHEN, CDR2 SYDVKM. CDR3: CASTSGGVHEQYF. In DNA, the CDR3 is TGTGCCAGCACCTCGGGGGGGGTCCACGAGCAGTACTTC.

V usage is TRBV19 and J usage is TRBJ1-2; the match to TRBD1 covers 10 bases. V was clipped by 5 bases and J by 1 base; unmatched bases: 7. The germline gives CDR1 LNHDA, CDR2 SQIVND (reference sequence). The CDR3 has 16 amino acids. The CDR3 DNA reads TGTGCCAGTAGTGACCGAGGGACAGGGGTTAACTATGGCTACACCTTC. Translation gives CASSDRGTGVNYGYTF.

The CDR3 DNA is TGTGCCAGCAGTTTTTGGGCGGGAGGAGGGGGTACGCAGTATTTT. It yields the protein CASSFWAGGGGTQYF. The gene calls are TRBV28 and TRBJ2-3; 8 bases align to TRBD2. CDR1 is MDHEN and CDR2 is SYDVKM in the germline V gene. There are 15 residues in the CDR3. Unmatched junction bases numbered 10, after V lost 3 bases and J lost 8 bases. The full variable domain, its missing parts supplied by reference TRBV28 and TRBJ2-3, is DVKVTQSSRYLVKRTGEKVFLECVQDMDHENMFWYRQDPGLGLRLIYFSYDVKMKEKGDIPEGYSVSREKKERFSLILESASTNQTSMYLCASSFWAGGGGTQYFGPGTRLTVL.

This chain uses TRBV19 with TRBJ2-3; 7 positions agree with TRBD1. Trimming at V came to 7 bases and at J to 0 bases, leaving 4 bases not matched to a gene. This CDR3 contains 14 residues. Germline V CDR1 and CDR2: LNHDA, SQIVND (reference sequence). CDR3 nucleotides: TGTGCCAGTAAAGGGGGCCCTAGCACAGATACGCAGTATTTT. Residues: CASKGGPSTDTQYF.

The CDR3 bases are TGTGCCAGCAGCCCAACCCGGACAGGCCAAGGAAACACCATATATTTT. It encodes CASSPTRTGQGNTIYF. This chain uses TRBV3-1 (or the pseudogene TRBV3-2) with TRBJ1-3, with 7 bases lining up with TRBD1. Per germline, CDR1 LGHDT and CDR2 YNNKEL (reference sequence). Germline trimming cut 4 bases from V and 4 bases from J; bases unmatched to any gene: 10. The CDR3 is 16 amino acids.

This clone was detected only once. The chain links TRBV7-2 to TRBJ1-2; D unresolved. The CDR3 loop spans 14 amino acids. Germline CDR1 and CDR2: SGHTA and FQGNSA. V shed 2 bases and J shed 4 bases, with 11 bases lying between them. The chain's CDR3 is CASSLWEAGYGYTF. CDR3 nucleotides: TGTGCCAGCAGCTTATGGGAGGCCGGCTATGGCTACACCTTC. The full variable domain, completed using reference TRBV7-2 and TRBJ1-2, is GAGVSQSPSNKVTEKGKDVELRCDPISGHTALYWYRQSLGQGLEFLIYFQGNSAPDKSGLPSDRFSAERTGGSVSTLTIQRTQQEDSAVYLCASSLWEAGYGYTFGSGTRLTVV.

The genes are TRBV6-6 and TRBJ2-7; D unclear. The CDR3 is made up of 11 amino acids. Germline V lookup: CDR1 MNHNY, CDR2 SVGAGI (reference sequence). The V end lost 6 bases, the J end lost 3 bases, and 6 bases lay between the germline ends. CDR3 DNA: TGTGCCAGCAGGAGTTTCTACGAGCAGTACTTC. Translation gives CASRSFYEQYF.

This sequence joins TRBV6-5 and TRBJ1-1; 8 nucleotides match TRBD1. The CDR3 runs 14 residues. Unmatched junction bases numbered 7, after V lost 6 bases and J lost 4 bases. Germline assignment: CDR1 MNHEY and CDR2 SVGAGI. The CDR3 here is CASRWTGSSTEAFF. The CDR3 DNA is TGTGCCAGCAGATGGACAGGGTCGAGCACTGAAGCTTTCTTT.

The chain uses TRBV6-5 and TRBJ2-7, with a possible D match to TRBD1 (6 bases). Germline assignment: CDR1 MNHEY and CDR2 SVGAGI. This CDR3 has 13 amino acids. V lost 6 bases, J lost 4 bases, and 13 bases lay in between. The CDR3 nucleotides read TGTGCCAGCAGCTATCTAGGGGGTTACGAGCAGTACTTC. Protein sequence: CASSYLGGYEQYF.

This chain's CDR3 is CASSSAREQYF. The DNA for the CDR3 is TGTGCCAGCAGCTCCGCCCGGGAGCAGTACTTC. The genes are TRBV5-4 and TRBJ2-7; D remains unclear. V gave up 3 bases and J gave up 7 bases, with 8 bases separating them. CDR3 length: 11 amino acids. Germline V CDR1 and CDR2: SGHNT, YYREEE (reference sequence).

The J gene is TRBJ2-3, the V gene TRBV5-1, with D possibly matching TRBD2 (6 bases). Trimming left V 0 bases short and J 4 bases short, with 9 bases between. This CDR3 spans 14 amino acids. From germline, CDR1 is SGHRS and CDR2 YFSETQ. CDR3 region: CASSLDGRADTQYF. The CDR3 DNA follows: TGCGCCAGCAGCTTGGACGGGAGAGCAGATACGCAGTATTTT.